The source of this T cell receptor beta chain is a study of blood T cell repertoires in COVID-19. Across the whole study: Samples came from the United States, Italy and Spain, spanning acute and convalescent COVID-19. PBMCs, B-cell-depleted T cells, or T cells were the source of the cDNA or gDNA that made up the material.

From germline, CDR1 is GTSNPN and CDR2 SVGIG (reference sequence). The V gene lost 1 base and the J gene lost 4 bases, with 10 bases spanning the gap. The CDR3 is 13 residues long. Under the authors' procedure: Cell counts per sample came from amplifying reference gene primers. Only in-frame clones appear in the TCRdb table, and some are missing; sequencing was by immunoSEQ multiplex PCR. V and J calls plus clone size are reproduced from that table; the DNA served to infer D and trimming. The sample lists 90,000 to 140,000 clones, about four fifths seen once, with around 10% in the top ten. The source is a woman aged 70-85 years with acute or convalescent COVID-19. This chain joins TRBV30 and TRBJ1-1; a weak D match, TRBD1 (6 bases). The sequenced sample was peripheral blood. CDR3 sequence (DNA): TGTGCCTGGAGTGGGGGAGGGGGCACTGAAGCTTTCTTT. Protein product: CAWSGGGGTEAFF.